This T cell receptor beta chain was profiled in a study of blood T cell repertoires in COVID-19. On the study more broadly: The United States, Italy and Spain supplied acute and convalescent COVID-19 samples. PBMCs, B-cell-depleted T cells, or T cells provided the cDNA or gDNA that made up the material.

In the original analysis: It was from reference gene primer amplification that nucleated cell counts were estimated. The data were produced by immunoSEQ multiplex PCR, yet TCRdb's version contains in-frame clones alone and is incomplete. Clone size and the V and J calls come from that table; the DNA yielded D and trimming. The table has some 300,000 clones, around 89% seen once. Germline V lookup: CDR1 LGHNA, CDR2 YNFKEQ. The V and J ends lost 1 base and 4 bases, in that order; junction bases with no gene match: 13. The CDR3 covers 18 residues. Seattle patient enrollment occurred during active infection, with longitudinal follow-up thereafter.

The chain employs TRBV4-2 and TRBJ2-1; 7 nucleotides line up with TRBD2. The source is a woman aged 45-60 years with COVID-19, enrolled during active disease. Sequencing was performed on peripheral blood. CDR3 region: CASSQVSGRARSYNEQFF. DNA of the CDR3: TGTGCCAGCAGCCAAGTATCAGGGAGGGCTAGGTCTTACAATGAGCAGTTCTTC.